A selection of T cell receptor beta chains follows, all from one sample in a study of cytomegalovirus exposure and HLA in healthy donors. Measured with immunoSEQ multiplex PCR; TCRdb has only the in-frame clones, and not every one. Here the sample spans about 120,000 clones, 15% being singletons. Sequenced sample: PBMCs. The receptor set was obtained from a woman under 30 in good health and CMV-seronegative. Both conserved end residues are part of each CDR3. The D gene is left open where the match is weak. Not every row has a clone size; where given, it reads once, few, many or a size class.

clone_size	j_call	d_call	v_call	cdr3_nt	cdr3_aa
NA	TRBJ2-2	TRBD2	TRBV5-6	TGTGCCAGCAGCGCTTGGACTAGCGGGAGTGATATCGGGGAGCTGTTTTTT	CASSAWTSGSDIGELFF
few	TRBJ1-3	NA	TRBV5-1	TGCGCCACACGGGTCGCCCACTCTGGAAACACCATATATTTT	CATRVAHSGNTIYF
NA	TRBJ1-1	TRBD1	TRBV2	TGTGCCAGCAGTCCAATCGGGACAGGCTCCCTGAACACTGAAGCTTTCTTT	CASSPIGTGSLNTEAFF
NA	TRBJ1-5	NA	TRBV6-5	TGTGCCAGCAGTTGGGGCAGCTTACAGCCCCAGCATTTT	CASSWGSLQPQHF
NA	TRBJ1-4	TRBD1	TRBV7-9	TGTGCCAGCAGCTCCCGACAGGGCCAACATGAAAAACTGTTTTTT	CASSSRQGQHEKLFF
NA	TRBJ1-2	NA	TRBV14	TGTGCCAGCAGCCAAGAATTCGACTATGGCTACACCTTC	CASSQEFDYGYTF
few	TRBJ2-3	NA	TRBV5-1	TGCGCCAGCAGCTTGGACTTCCAAGATACGCAGTATTTT	CASSLDFQDTQYF
NA	TRBJ1-5	TRBD1	TRBV2	TGTGCCAGCAGTCAGGGACAGGGGCCAACTCAGCCCCAGCATTTT	CASSQGQGPTQPQHF
few	TRBJ2-5	NA	TRBV5-4	TGTGCCAGCAGCTTGCCAGGGCCCCAAGAGACCCAGTACTTC	CASSLPGPQETQYF
NA	TRBJ2-1	TRBD2	TRBV6-1	TGTGCCAGCAGTGAAGCAGCGGGGGGGTACAATGAGCAGTTCTTC	CASSEAAGGYNEQFF
NA	TRBJ1-5	TRBD1	TRBV7-9	TGTGCCACCGGGACAGGGGAAGAGCCCCAGCATTTT	CATGTGEEPQHF
few	TRBJ2-2	NA	TRBV28	TGTGCCAGCAGCCCCACAGGAGTCACCGGGGAGCTGTTTTTT	CASSPTGVTGELFF
NA	TRBJ1-1	TRBD1	TRBV19	TGTGCCAGTAGTAGGGGACAGGCTACCCCTAAGAACACTGAAGCTTTCTTT	CASSRGQATPKNTEAFF
NA	TRBJ1-3	NA	TRBV29-1	TGCAGCGTTGCGGACACCCGCTCTGGAAACACCATATATTTT	CSVADTRSGNTIYF
few	TRBJ1-1	NA	TRBV30	TGTGCCTGGAGTGGAGGGAACTTTGAAGCTTTCTTT	CAWSGGNFEAFF
NA	TRBJ2-3	TRBD2	TRBV4-1	TGCGCCAGCAGCCAAGCGCCCCCGGGAGCGGGATTAGATACGCAGTATTTT	CASSQAPPGAGLDTQYF
NA	TRBJ2-2	TRBD1	TRBV5-1	TGCGCCAGCAGCCCTGGGGACAGCACCGGGGAGCTGTTTTTT	CASSPGDSTGELFF
few	TRBJ1-1	NA	TRBV2	TGTGCCAGCAGTGAGCTGTTTGTCAAATCCCAGACTGAAGCTTTCTTT	CASSELFVKSQTEAFF
NA	TRBJ2-7	TRBD1	TRBV5-4	TGTGCCAGCAGCTGGGGACAGGGGGGACCCTACGAGCAGTACTTC	CASSWGQGGPYEQYF
few	TRBJ2-3	TRBD2	TRBV7-3	TGTGCCAGCAGCTTCGCCAGCGGGAGGGTCCAAGATACGCAGTATTTT	CASSFASGRVQDTQYF
few	TRBJ1-1	TRBD1	TRBV7-2	TGTGCCAGCAGCTTAGCGCAGGGGGCCCACACTGAAGCTTTCTTT	CASSLAQGAHTEAFF
NA	TRBJ2-5	NA	TRBV2	TGTGCCAGCAGCGCCCGGACAGCTGGGGTTGAGACCCAGTACTTC	CASSARTAGVETQYF
NA	TRBJ2-7	NA	TRBV19	TGTGCCAGTACCCCAATCCCGGGGTCCTACGAGCAGTACTTC	CASTPIPGSYEQYF
NA	TRBJ2-4	NA	TRBV5-4	TGTGCCAGCAGCCCGCCCGACAGGACCAAAAACATTCAGTACTTC	CASSPPDRTKNIQYF
few	TRBJ1-2	NA	TRBV6-5	TGTGCCAGCAGTTACTCGCTCCATCCGACTATTGGCTACACCTTC	CASSYSLHPTIGYTF
few	TRBJ2-5	NA	TRBV30	TGTGCCTGGCAACGAAACCCCGAAACCAGGGAGACCCAGTACTTC	CAWQRNPETRETQYF
NA	TRBJ2-1	TRBD1	TRBV6-6	TGTGCCAGCGGGACAGGGTTCCACAATGAGCAGTTCTTC	CASGTGFHNEQFF
NA	TRBJ2-7	NA	TRBV27	TGTGCCAGCAGTTTCGGTGAATCCTACGAGCAGTACTTC	CASSFGESYEQYF
NA	TRBJ1-3	NA	TRBV6-5	TGTGCCAGCAGGACCTCCAGGGCTTCGGGAAACACCATATATTTT	CASRTSRASGNTIYF
few	TRBJ2-2	NA	TRBV4-1	TGCGCCAGCAGCCAAGAACGAGGGGGTAACACCGGGGAGCTGTTTTTT	CASSQERGGNTGELFF
few	TRBJ2-7	TRBD1	TRBV2	TGTGCCAGCAGTGAATTAGGGACAGAGGTCGAGCAGTACTTC	CASSELGTEVEQYF
NA	TRBJ1-1	NA	TRBV5-6	TGTGCCAGCAGCCGCCGGAGGGAGAACACTGAAGCTTTCTTT	CASSRRRENTEAFF
few	TRBJ1-4	NA	TRBV28	TGTGCCAGCAGTTCGGCCAGGTATACTGAGGAAAAACTGTTTTTT	CASSSARYTEEKLFF
few	TRBJ2-1	TRBD2	TRBV27	TGTGCCAGCAGTCGGACTAGTATAGGTGAGCAGTTCTTC	CASSRTSIGEQFF
few	TRBJ1-2	TRBD1	TRBV2	TGTGCCAGCAGTCCCCGGACAGGGGGCGCAGAAGGCTACACCTTC	CASSPRTGGAEGYTF
few	TRBJ1-2	NA	TRBV4-3	TGCGCCAGCAGCCAAGTAGAGTCGGGGGACTATGGCTACACCTTC	CASSQVESGDYGYTF
few	TRBJ1-5	TRBD1	TRBV28	TGTGCCAGCAGCCCGGGACAGGGGCTACAGCCCCAGCATTTT	CASSPGQGLQPQHF
NA	TRBJ2-2	NA	TRBV7-8	TGTGCCAGCAGCTTATGGGGGGACACCGGGGAGCTGTTTTTT	CASSLWGDTGELFF
NA	TRBJ2-2	TRBD2	TRBV19	TGTGCCAGTAGTCCCGGACTAGCGGGGAACACCGGGGAGCTGTTTTTT	CASSPGLAGNTGELFF
few	TRBJ2-7	TRBD1	TRBV7-9	TGTGCCAGCAGCTTAGGTTCCTGGGGACAGGGACGCTCCTACGAGCAGTACTTC	CASSLGSWGQGRSYEQYF
few	TRBJ2-3	NA	TRBV6-1	TGTGCCAGCACGAACAACCCCTCTGGCACAGATACGCAGTATTTT	CASTNNPSGTDTQYF
once	TRBJ1-1	TRBD1	TRBV6-5	TGTGCCAGCAGTCTTGAGTGGACAGGGGGCGATGAGGCTTTCTTT	CASSLEWTGGDEAFF
NA	TRBJ2-1	TRBD2	TRBV2	TGTGCCAGCAGTGGCGGGAGGGCCATGTATGAGCAGTTCTTC	CASSGGRAMYEQFF
few	TRBJ1-6	NA	TRBV6-1	TGTGCCAGCAGTGAAGTTCAGAATTCACCCCTCCACTTT	CASSEVQNSPLHF
few	TRBJ1-2	TRBD1	TRBV28	TGTGCCAGCAGAGAGACAGGGGGCGGAGCTAACTATGGCTACACCTTC	CASRETGGGANYGYTF
few	TRBJ2-4	NA	TRBV5-1	TGCGCCAGCAGCGACCCGGGACTAGCCAAAAACATTCAGTACTTC	CASSDPGLAKNIQYF
NA	TRBJ2-3	NA	TRBV7-2	TGTGCCAGCAGCTTAGATACTCCCTCGGGCACAGATACGCAGTATTTT	CASSLDTPSGTDTQYF
NA	TRBJ2-5	TRBD2	TRBV11-2	TGTGCCAGCAGCTTGGCGGGAGTGTCAAAGACCCAGTACTTC	CASSLAGVSKTQYF
once	TRBJ2-1	TRBD2	TRBV28	TGTGCCAGCAGTTTATGGGTGGCTAGCGGGAGTAATGAGCAGTTCTTC	CASSLWVASGSNEQFF
NA	TRBJ2-5	TRBD2	TRBV29-1	TGCAGCGTTGGCGGGAGGGCCGGAGAGACCCAGTACTTC	CSVGGRAGETQYF
few	TRBJ1-2	NA	TRBV5-5	TGTGCCAGCAGCTTGGCCGGGGGGGTGAGTGGCTACACCTTC	CASSLAGGVSGYTF
NA	TRBJ1-4	NA	TRBV6-6	TGTGCCAGCAGCCACTCAAGAGCAACTAATGAAAAACTGTTTTTT	CASSHSRATNEKLFF
NA	TRBJ2-5	TRBD1	TRBV19	TGTGCCAGTAGTCTCGGACAGGGGGCTGAGGAGACCCAGTACTTC	CASSLGQGAEETQYF
few	TRBJ1-6	NA	TRBV27	TGTGCCAGCAGTCCAACCCCTCCCGGACTGAGCTCCTATAATTCACCCCTCCACTTT	CASSPTPPGLSSYNSPLHF
few	TRBJ1-2	NA	TRBV7-8	TGTGCCAGCAGCTTAGCGGCAGGCTATAACTATGGCTACACCTTC	CASSLAAGYNYGYTF
NA	TRBJ2-5	TRBD2	TRBV5-6	TGTGCCAGCAGCCCGGGACTAGCGGGACAAGAGACCCAGTACTTC	CASSPGLAGQETQYF